These 18 T cell receptor beta chains originate from one sample sequenced in a study of blood T cell repertoires in COVID-19. Profiling relied on immunoSEQ multiplex PCR, and the TCRdb table lists in-frame clones only, not all of them. The sample contains approximately 80,000 clones, over 70% of which appear only once. The sample was peripheral blood. These receptors were obtained from a human donor in a cohort sampled during active COVID-19.

This clone was seen a handful of times. This chain uses TRBV18 with TRBJ1-5, with 7 nucleotides matching TRBD1. The V and J ends lost 3 bases and 2 bases, in that order; junction bases with no gene match: 10. Germline assignment: CDR1 KGHSH and CDR2 LQKENI. The CDR3 has 17 residues. The DNA of the CDR3 is TGTGCCAGCTCACCGGGGACAGCCTTAAGGGGCAATCAGCCCCAGCATTTT. Translation: CASSPGTALRGNQPQHF.

This chain links TRBV13 with TRBJ1-1; D is perhaps TRBD1 (5 bases). CDR3 length: 11 amino acids. The ends were cut back, 5 bases at V and 8 bases at J, with 9 bases in the middle. Germline assignment: CDR1 PRHDT and CDR2 FYEKMQ (reference sequence). The CDR3 spells CASSVQAEAFF. The CDR3 DNA reads as TGTGCCAGCAGCGTACAGGCCGAAGCTTTCTTT.

The genes are TRBV5-8 and TRBJ1-2; the D gene is possibly TRBD1 (6 bases). V was pared by 4 bases and J by 7 bases, with 20 bases between. The CDR3 sequence is 15 residues long. Looked up from germline, CDR1 is SGHTS and CDR2 is YDEGEE. The CDR3 sequence: CASSPGQGIGGGYTF. The CDR3 DNA reads TGTGCCAGCAGCCCAGGGCAGGGGATAGGTGGTGGCTACACCTTC.

V and J are TRBV2 and TRBJ1-3; D possibly corresponds to TRBD1 (6 bases). Trimming took off 7 bases at V and 1 base at J, with 11 bases between the two ends. The germline CDR1 and CDR2 sequences are SNHLY and FYNNEI. The length of the CDR3 is 14 residues. CDR3 sequence: CASTEGGSGNTIYF. The CDR3 nucleotides are TGTGCCAGCACCGAAGGGGGATCTGGAAACACCATATATTTT.

This chain uses TRBV15 with TRBJ1-2; D is unclear. Trimming shortened V by 0 bases and J by 5 bases, and 10 bases separated the two germline ends. Germline assignment: CDR1 LNHNV and CDR2 YYDKDF (reference sequence). The CDR3 runs to 14 residues. CDR3 protein: CATSRDRGLYGYTF. For the CDR3, the DNA is TGTGCCACCAGCAGAGATCGGGGTCTTTATGGCTACACCTTC. Complete variable domain (other parts from reference TRBV15 and TRBJ1-2): DAMVIQNPRYQVTQFGKPVTLSCSQTLNHNVMYWYQQKSSQAPKLLFHYYDKDFNNEADTPDNFQSRRPNTSFCFLDIRSPGLGDTAMYLCATSRDRGLYGYTFGSGTRLTVV.

The V gene is TRBV11-2, the J gene TRBJ2-2; 8 nucleotides align to TRBD1. Germline V gene data show CDR1 as SGHAT and CDR2 as FQNNGV. This CDR3 is built from 15 residues. V lost 1 base, J lost 7 bases, and 5 bases stayed unmatched. The CDR3 sequence is CASSLGTGMIGELFF. The CDR3 DNA reads as TGTGCCAGCAGCTTAGGGACAGGGATGATCGGGGAGCTGTTTTTT.

This clone occurred a few times. This chain joins TRBV4-1 and TRBJ2-2, with D perhaps TRBD2 (6 bases). CDR1 and CDR2 from the germline V gene are MGHRA and YSYEKL. This CDR3 is built from 16 residues. V was pared by 4 bases and J by 3 bases, with 15 bases between. The CDR3 region has the DNA TGCGCCAGCAGCCTACGGCTAGCGAGGGACACCGGGGAGCTGTTTTTT. Translation: CASSLRLARDTGELFF.

The chain is built from TRBV11-2 and TRBJ1-2; perhaps TRBD1 as D (5 bases). Trimming pared 5 bases from V and 4 bases from J, leaving 17 bases between. This CDR3 spans 15 amino acids. CDR1 SGHAT and CDR2 FQNNGV come from the germline V gene. CDR3 DNA sequence: TGTGCCAGCAGCGGCTTGGGGGGACCTTTCTATGGCTACACCTTC. Protein sequence: CASSGLGGPFYGYTF.

The rearrangement links TRBV3-1 (or the pseudogene TRBV3-2) to TRBJ2-1; perhaps TRBD1 as D (6 bases). Germline CDR1 is LGHDT and CDR2 is YNNKEL (reference sequence). Trimming shortened V by 3 bases and J by 7 bases, and 10 bases separated the two germline ends. The length of the CDR3 is 13 residues. The CDR3 DNA sequence: TGTGCCAGCAGCCACACAGGGTGGAATGAGCAGTTCTTC. Encoded protein: CASSHTGWNEQFF.

This clone was seen once. The chain joins TRBV11-2 to TRBJ1-1; the D gene is possibly TRBD1 (6 bases). Trimming removed 3 bases at V and 8 bases at J, with 19 bases between. This CDR3 region has 15 residues. Germline V gene sequence: CDR1 SGHAT, CDR2 FQNNGV. Written as DNA, the CDR3 is TGTGCCAGCAGCTTTACCACGGGACACTCACTAGAAGCTTTCTTT. Translating it yields CASSFTTGHSLEAFF.

The chain uses TRBV3-1 (or the pseudogene TRBV3-2) and TRBJ2-7; D remains unclear. The CDR3 contains 14 residues. With 5 bases removed from V and 4 bases from J, the gap between germline ends came to 15 bases. CDR1 is LGHDT and CDR2 is YNNKEL in the germline V gene (reference sequence). The CDR3 here is CASSARSGSYEQYV. The CDR3 nucleotides read TGTGCCAGCAGCGCTCGATCCGGGTCTTACGAGCAGTACGTC.

This sequence joins TRBV15 and TRBJ2-3; tentative D call: TRBD2 (7 bases). This CDR3 contains 21 residues. V lost 1 base to trimming and J lost 6 bases, with 32 bases between them. Germline CDR1 and CDR2: LNHNV and YYDKDF (reference sequence). CDR3 in amino acids: CATSRGGGGTTLTTPGDTQYF. In nucleotides, the CDR3 is TGTGCCACCAGCAGAGGGGGGGGCGGGACTACCCTAACAACGCCAGGGGATACGCAGTATTTT.

V usage is TRBV30 and J usage is TRBJ1-1, with 7 nucleotides matching TRBD1. Trimming at V came to 5 bases and at J to 0 bases, leaving 3 bases not matched to a gene. The CDR3 runs to 13 residues. Germline values: CDR1 GTSNPN, CDR2 SVGIG (reference sequence). The CDR3 DNA follows: TGTGCCTGGTCGACAGGGATGAACACTGAAGCTTTCTTT. It encodes CAWSTGMNTEAFF.

The V and J genes are TRBV5-5 and TRBJ1-2; 10 nucleotides line up with TRBD1. The CDR3 covers 15 residues. Germline V gene sequence: CDR1 SGHKS, CDR2 YYEKEE (reference sequence). V shed 5 bases, J shed 6 bases, and the junction held 10 bases outside the gene matches. CDR3 loop: CASSSRQGATDGYTF. DNA for the CDR3: TGTGCCAGCAGTTCCCGACAGGGGGCGACTGATGGCTACACCTTC.

This clone occurred a few times. The CDR3 coding sequence is TGTGCCAGCTCACTTTGGGAGGGGAGTGAAGCTTTCTTT. Translating it yields CASSLWEGSEAFF. The chain combines TRBV18 with TRBJ1-1, with D possibly matching TRBD1 (5 bases). The CDR3 runs 13 residues. The germline V gene encodes CDR1 KGHSH and CDR2 LQKENI. The V and J ends lost 4 bases and 7 bases respectively, with 13 bases between them.

V is TRBV13 and J is TRBJ1-1; D may be TRBD1 (5 bases). Germline lookup yields CDR1 PRHDT and CDR2 FYEKMQ (reference sequence). The CDR3 contains 12 residues. Trimming left V 2 bases short and J 5 bases short, with 6 bases between. CDR3 residues: CASSLRGTEAFF. CDR3 in DNA: TGTGCCAGCAGCTTAAGGGGAACTGAAGCTTTCTTT. Filled out from reference TRBV13 and TRBJ1-1, the complete variable domain reads AAGVIQSPRHLIKEKRETATLKCYPIPRHDTVYWYQQGPGQDPQFLISFYEKMQSDKGSIPDRFSAQQFSDYHSELNMSSLELGDSALYFCASSLRGTEAFFGQGTRLTVV.

The chain has TRBV18 and TRBJ2-1, with D possibly matching TRBD2 (7 bases). The CDR3 spans 15 residues. Trimming left V 3 bases short and J 8 bases short, with 17 bases between. Germline V lookup: CDR1 KGHSH, CDR2 LQKENI. As DNA, the CDR3 is TGTGCCAGCTCACCGGGCGGGGGCGGAAGGGATGAGCAGTTCTTC. Its protein product is CASSPGGGGRDEQFF.

CDR3 amino acids: CASRGQGAVDNQPQHF. The CDR3 DNA sequence: TGTGCCAGCAGGGGACAGGGGGCGGTGGACAATCAGCCCCAGCATTTT. The V call is TRBV2, the J call TRBJ1-5; 12 bases line up with TRBD1. The germline V gene encodes CDR1 SNHLY and CDR2 FYNNEI. The CDR3 extends over 16 amino acids. J was trimmed by 3 bases and V by 6 bases; bases with no gene match: 6.